Described below is a single TCR beta chain sequence and its context. Its antigen is still unknown. The J segment lost 2 bases and the V segment lost 7 bases, leaving 9 bases of the junction unmatched. Germline CDR1 and CDR2: SQVTM and ANQGSEA. The CDR3 sequence is 15 residues long. These data are taken from a study of cytomegalovirus exposure and HLA in healthy donors. General study points: A later analysis linked a missense DCLRE1C variant to TCR beta V- and J-gene trimming.

The study ran its PCR with 60 Vbeta and 13 Jbeta primers. Only in-frame clones appear in the TCRdb table, and some are missing; sequencing was by immunoSEQ multiplex PCR. The sample shows approximately 76,000 clones, under 85% of them seen only once. This sequence was found in a woman aged 40 to 50 in good health and CMV-seropositive. The specimen sequenced was PBMCs. The chain joins TRBV29-1 to TRBJ2-5; TRBD1 agrees at 11 bases. The CDR3 nucleotides read TGCAGCGATACCTCCGGGACAGGGGGTCAAGAGACCCAGTACTTC. It translates to CSDTSGTGGQETQYF. Looking up the rest from reference TRBV29-1 and TRBJ2-5 gives the full variable domain: SAVISQKPSRDICQRGTSLTIQCQVDSQVTMMFWYRQQPGQSLTLIATANQGSEATYESGFVIDKFPISRPNLTFSTLTVSNMSPEDSSIYLCSDTSGTGGQETQYFGPGTRLLVL.